The 29 T cell receptor beta chains below were found in one sample sequenced in a study of cytomegalovirus exposure and HLA in healthy donors. Primers: 60 Vbeta forward and 13 Jbeta reverse. Clones were read by immunoSEQ multiplex PCR, and TCRdb kept only the in-frame ones, dropping some. This sample has 50,000 to 75,000 clones, with about four fifths found just once. Sequenced material: PBMCs. The receptors derive from a man younger than 45 in good health and CMV-seropositive.

The gene calls are TRBV27 and TRBJ1-6; D is unresolved. The ends were cut back, 3 bases at V and 0 bases at J, with 9 bases in the middle. CDR1 and CDR2 (germline): MNHEY, SMNVEV (reference sequence). The CDR3 is made up of 16 amino acids. The CDR3 spells CASSFEGSSYNSPLHF. DNA for the CDR3: TGTGCCAGCAGTTTCGAGGGAAGCTCCTATAATTCACCCCTCCACTTT.

This chain connects TRBV5-1 to TRBJ2-5, with D possibly matching TRBD2 (6 bases). This CDR3 contains 15 residues. In germline, CDR1 is SGHRS, CDR2 YFSETQ. The ends were cut back, 2 bases at V and 5 bases at J, with 16 bases in the middle. CDR3 nucleotides: TGCGCCAGCAGCTTAGGACGGGGAGGAGGGGAGACCCAGTACTTC. As protein: CASSLGRGGGETQYF.

V is TRBV28 and J is TRBJ1-2, with D tentatively TRBD1 (5 bases). This CDR3 spans 12 amino acids. Trimming shortened V by 7 bases and J by 4 bases, and 10 bases separated the two germline ends. From germline, CDR1 is MDHEN and CDR2 SYDVKM. This CDR3 reads CASTTALYGYTF. The CDR3 nucleotides read TGTGCCAGCACGACAGCCCTCTATGGCTACACCTTC.

The V gene is TRBV7-9, the J gene TRBJ2-7, with 14 bases fitting TRBD2. This CDR3 is 18 amino acids long. Germline trimming cut 5 bases from V and 0 bases from J; bases unmatched to any gene: 9. The germline gives CDR1 SEHNR, CDR2 FQNEAQ (reference sequence). The CDR3, as DNA: TGTGCCAGCAGCGCGACGCCCGGGACTAGCGGGGGCTCCTACGAGCAGTACTTC. Its protein is CASSATPGTSGGSYEQYF. Combining the CDR3 with reference TRBV7-9 and TRBJ2-7 gives the whole variable domain DTGVSQNPRHKITKRGQNVTFRCDPISEHNRLYWYRQTLGQGPEFLTYFQNEAQLEKSRLLSDRFSAERPKGSFSTLEIQRTEQGDSAMYLCASSATPGTSGGSYEQYFGPGTRLTVT.

This sequence joins TRBV28 and TRBJ2-1; D is perhaps TRBD2 (5 bases). Germline V gene sequence: CDR1 MDHEN, CDR2 SYDVKM. The V and J ends lost 3 bases and 1 base respectively, with 10 bases between them. The length of the CDR3 is 15 residues. The CDR3 bases are TGTGCCAGCAGTTTCGAGGGCAGATCCTACAATGAGCAGTTCTTC. Translating gives CASSFEGRSYNEQFF.

The chain is built from TRBV7-3 and TRBJ2-6; TRBD2 matches 8 bases. V was pared by 6 bases and J by 0 bases, with 7 bases of the junction left unmatched. CDR3 length equals 17 residues. Germline CDR1 and CDR2: SGHTA and FQGTGA. The DNA of the CDR3 is TGTGCCAGCAGTCCGAGCGGGGGTCGCTCTGGGGCCAACGTCCTGACTTTC. Its translation is CASSPSGGRSGANVLTF.

The chain carries TRBV6-1 and TRBJ1-5; D is undetermined. Germline assignment: CDR1 MNHNS and CDR2 SASEGT. Trimming took off 4 bases at V and 0 bases at J, with 10 bases between the two ends. The CDR3 has 15 amino acids. CDR3: CASSGQAYSNQPQHF. The CDR3 DNA sequence: TGTGCCAGCAGTGGGCAGGCTTATAGCAATCAGCCCCAGCATTTT.

This clone was found a few times. The chain links TRBV10-3 to TRBJ1-3; weak D call: TRBD1 (6 bases). The germline CDR1 and CDR2 sequences are ENHRY and SYGVKD. CDR3 length: 15 amino acids. V was cut by 4 bases and J by 0 bases, with 10 bases left in between. DNA for the CDR3: TGTGCCATCAGTGGACAGGCCTCCTCTGGAAACACCATATATTTT. Residues: CAISGQASSGNTIYF.

V gene TRBV15 combines with J gene TRBJ2-3; 11 bases line up with TRBD1. The CDR3 runs 21 residues. The V and J ends lost 1 base and 3 bases, in that order; junction bases with no gene match: 18. Germline values: CDR1 LNHNV, CDR2 YYDKDF (reference sequence). This CDR3 reads CATSRGGRRDRGNFRTDTQYF. Here the CDR3 DNA reads TGTGCCACCAGCAGAGGGGGCCGCCGGGACAGGGGGAATTTTAGGACAGATACGCAGTATTTT.

The rearrangement links TRBV7-9 to TRBJ2-1, with TRBD2 identical over 7 bases. CDR1 is SEHNR and CDR2 is FQNEAQ in the germline V gene (reference sequence). V lost 5 bases and J lost 8; bases outside the gene matches: 18. This CDR3 contains 17 residues. The chain's CDR3 is CASSEPGLSKRGDEQFF. As DNA, the CDR3 is TGTGCCAGCAGCGAACCCGGGCTCTCAAAACGGGGGGATGAGCAGTTCTTC. The variable domain in full, completed from reference TRBV7-9 and TRBJ2-1, reads DTGVSQNPRHKITKRGQNVTFRCDPISEHNRLYWYRQTLGQGPEFLTYFQNEAQLEKSRLLSDRFSAERPKGSFSTLEIQRTEQGDSAMYLCASSEPGLSKRGDEQFFGPGTRLTVL.

CDR3 nucleotides: TGCGCCAGCAGCACGACAGGTGCCACAGATACGCAGTATTTT. This codes for CASSTTGATDTQYF. This chain connects TRBV5-1 to TRBJ2-3, with a weak D call TRBD1 (6 bases). V dropped 4 bases and J dropped 2 bases, with 11 bases sitting between them. Germline loops: CDR1 SGHRS, CDR2 YFSETQ. CDR3 size: 14 residues. The full variable domain, rest sourced from reference TRBV5-1 and TRBJ2-3, is KAGVTQTPRYLIKTRGQQVTLSCSPISGHRSVSWYQQTPGQGLQFLFEYFSETQRNKGNFPGRFSGRQFSNSRSEMNVSTLELGDSALYLCASSTTGATDTQYFGPGTRLTVL.

A few counts support this clone. The CDR3 region is CASSYSRSYEQYF. The CDR3 bases are TGTGCCAGCAGTTACTCGAGGAGCTACGAGCAGTACTTC. The chain is built from TRBV6-5 and TRBJ2-7; D gene ambiguous. The CDR3 totals 13 residues. The germline CDR1 and CDR2 sequences are MNHEY and SVGAGI. V was shortened by 0 bases and J by 3 bases, with 6 bases between the two germline ends.

This clone was seen only a few times. V gene TRBV5-1 combines with J gene TRBJ2-3, with 8 nucleotides matching TRBD2. The V segment lost 2 bases and the J segment 2 bases; nucleotides outside the gene matches: 4. This CDR3 comprises 15 residues. From germline, CDR1 is SGHRS and CDR2 YFSETQ. Here the CDR3 reads CASSLAGAPTDTQYF. In DNA form, the CDR3 reads TGCGCCAGCAGCTTAGCGGGGGCCCCCACAGATACGCAGTATTTT.

This sequence joins TRBV7-8 and TRBJ2-2, with TRBD2 matching 7 bases. Trimming at V came to 6 bases and at J to 8 bases, leaving 12 bases not matched to a gene. Germline V gives CDR1 SGHVS, CDR2 FQNEAQ. The CDR3 length is 15 residues. The CDR3 sequence: CASSERDVGSGELFF. CDR3 sequence (DNA): TGTGCCAGCAGTGAGCGGGACGTTGGTTCTGGGGAGCTGTTTTTT.

This chain joins TRBV5-1 and TRBJ1-1, with 8 bases fitting TRBD1. Germline V gives CDR1 SGHRS, CDR2 YFSETQ. This CDR3 comprises 14 residues. With V trimmed by 5 bases and J by 1 base, 4 bases remained unmatched. The CDR3 bases are TGCGCCAGCAGTTCAGGGGGCGCGAACACTGAAGCTTTCTTT. It specifies CASSSGGANTEAFF.

This clone has more than one count but fewer than ten. The CDR3 loop is CASSETGGAPDTQYF. The CDR3, as DNA: TGTGCCAGCAGTGAAACCGGGGGGGCCCCAGATACGCAGTATTTT. This rearrangement joins TRBV6-1 to TRBJ2-3; 8 bases line up with TRBD2. This CDR3 region has 15 residues. The J segment lost 4 bases and the V segment lost 2 bases, leaving 5 bases of the junction unmatched. From germline, CDR1 is MNHNS and CDR2 SASEGT.

This clone was picked up one time. CDR3 sequence reads: CASSQGQSSSGYTF. The DNA of the CDR3 is TGTGCCAGCAGCCAGGGACAGAGCTCGAGTGGCTACACCTTC. The V call is TRBV28, the J call TRBJ1-2; 7 nucleotides match TRBD1. There are 14 residues in the CDR3. The junction had 11 bases not matched to a gene; V was cut back by 6 bases and J by 7 bases. Germline lookup yields CDR1 MDHEN and CDR2 SYDVKM.

The CDR3 region is CSAPQVYEQYF. CDR3 DNA: TGCAGTGCTCCTCAGGTCTACGAGCAGTACTTC. The chain employs TRBV20-1 and TRBJ2-7; D gene ambiguous. The CDR3 runs 11 residues. The germline V and J ends were trimmed by 5 bases and 3 bases, with 8 bases remaining between them. Germline V gene data show CDR1 as DFQATT and CDR2 as SNEGSKA (reference sequence).

The genes are TRBV7-2 and TRBJ2-7, with D possibly matching TRBD1 (6 bases). Germline V lookup: CDR1 SGHTA, CDR2 FQGNSA. V shed 2 bases and J shed 2 bases, with 13 bases lying between them. The CDR3 is 15 amino acids. CDR3 residues: CASSLFGGTTYEQYF. The CDR3 coding sequence is TGTGCCAGCAGCTTATTCGGTGGGACAACCTACGAGCAGTACTTC.

The CDR3 sequence is CASSLLTGSSYEQYF. The CDR3 DNA reads as TGCGCCAGCAGCTTGCTTACCGGGAGCTCCTACGAGCAGTACTTC. This chain uses TRBV5-1 with TRBJ2-5, with D tentatively TRBD2 (6 bases). TRBJ2-7 matches the DNA end more closely, so the J call is doubtful. This CDR3 spans 15 amino acids. Germline V gene sequence: CDR1 SGHRS, CDR2 YFSETQ.

V is TRBV5-4 and J is TRBJ2-7, with D perhaps TRBD2 (6 bases). Per the germline V gene, CDR1 is SGHNT and CDR2 is YYREEE (reference sequence). This CDR3 region has 12 residues. Trimming took off 0 bases at V and 6 bases at J, with 7 bases between the two ends. The CDR3 loop is CASSLVGGEQYF. CDR3 bases: TGTGCCAGCAGCTTGGTCGGGGGCGAGCAGTACTTC.

This clone was counted a single time. CDR3 sequence: CASTFGQGAYEQYF. CDR3 sequence (DNA): TGTGCCAGCACCTTCGGACAGGGGGCCTACGAGCAGTACTTC. This rearrangement joins TRBV7-9 to TRBJ2-7; 10 bases are shared with TRBD1. This CDR3 region has 14 residues. V lost 7 bases and J lost 2; bases outside the gene matches: 5. Germline CDR1 is SEHNR and CDR2 is FQNEAQ (reference sequence).

The chain has TRBV4-1 and TRBJ2-5, with D unclear. The ends were cut back, 1 base at V and 3 bases at J, with 15 bases in the middle. This CDR3 is 16 amino acids long. The germline gives CDR1 MGHRA, CDR2 YSYEKL. The CDR3, as DNA: TGCGCCAGCAGCCAAGCGTCGCCGGGTTCCAAAGAGACCCAGTACTTC. This gives the protein CASSQASPGSKETQYF.

The V and J genes are TRBV6-5 and TRBJ1-5; 9 bases are shared with TRBD1. Germline assignment: CDR1 MNHEY and CDR2 SVGAGI. The length of the CDR3 is 15 residues. V lost 8 bases, J lost 2 bases, and 7 bases stayed unmatched. For the CDR3, the DNA is TGTGCCAGCTCGGACAGGGGTCTCGGCAATCAGCCCCAGCATTTT. Encoded protein: CASSDRGLGNQPQHF.

This clone was counted between two and nine times. V is TRBV11-2 and J is TRBJ1-3; D perhaps matches TRBD1 (6 bases). Germline-derived CDR1 and CDR2 are SGHAT and FQNNGV. Trimming left V 5 bases short and J 2 bases short, with 10 bases between. The length of the CDR3 is 14 residues. In DNA, the CDR3 is TGTGCCAGCAGCGTACAGGGAACTGGAAACACCATATATTTT. Translating it yields CASSVQGTGNTIYF.

The chain recombines TRBV28 with TRBJ2-1; 8 positions agree with TRBD1. J was trimmed by 4 bases and V by 5 bases; bases with no gene match: 10. Germline CDR1 MDHEN, CDR2 SYDVKM. The CDR3 is made up of 16 amino acids. CDR3 region: CASSPLGQGRYNEQFF. The CDR3 coding sequence is TGTGCCAGCAGTCCCCTCGGACAGGGTCGGTACAATGAGCAGTTCTTC.

This sequence joins TRBV4-3 and TRBJ2-5; D gene ambiguous. Germline values: CDR1 LGHNA, CDR2 YSLEER. This CDR3 is built from 15 residues. V was clipped by 0 bases and J by 5 bases, with 13 bases between them. In DNA form, the CDR3 reads TGCGCCAGCAGCCAAGATCAGGCCAGTAGGGAGACCCAGTACTTC. Its protein product is CASSQDQASRETQYF.

This clone was counted once. This sequence joins TRBV6-1 and TRBJ2-2; 8 nucleotides line up with TRBD1. CDR1 is MNHNS and CDR2 is SASEGT in the germline V gene. This CDR3 spans 17 amino acids. V lost 2 bases and J lost 4; bases outside the gene matches: 9. For the CDR3, the DNA is TGTGCCAGCAGTGAATATCGGCAGGGGGCGGGCACCGGGGAGCTGTTTTTT. Amino acid sequence: CASSEYRQGAGTGELFF.

Concerning this clone: The identical CDR3 is also encoded by other nucleotide sequences in the sample. The J gene is TRBJ2-7, the V gene TRBV6-5; 7 bases align to TRBD1. Germline V gene lookup returns CDR1 MNHEY and CDR2 SVGAGI. CDR3 size: 12 residues. The J segment lost 10 bases and the V segment lost 6 bases, leaving 9 bases of the junction unmatched. DNA for the CDR3: TGTGCCAGCAGCCCCCTAACAGGGGTTCAGTACTTC. Its protein product is CASSPLTGVQYF.